This T cell receptor (beta chain) was retrieved from a study of shared clonotypes between healthy human individuals. Study-level background: A couple of women and a few men aged 18 to 49 made up the donors. Points from the study as a whole: Around 5.4% of naive CD4 clonotypes were common to a few donors.

Germline lookup yields CDR1 MGHDK and CDR2 SYGVNS. The V segment lost 8 bases and the J segment 4 bases; nucleotides outside the gene matches: 7. This CDR3 region has 14 residues. Concerning this clone: Its target is unknown.

The assay was immunoSEQ multiplex PCR, and TCRdb's table has in-frame clones only and misses some. In the table there are some 2,100,000 clones, approximately 94% of which are singletons. V and J are TRBV25-1 and TRBJ2-5; TRBD1 agrees at 10 bases. The sample comprised naive CD4+ T cells sorted from blood. Subset given: CD45RA+ positively selected. This TCR was sampled from a man between 18 and 29 years old in good health. CDR3 bases: TGTGCCAGCCGCGGGACAGGGGCCCCAGAGACCCAGTACTTC. It specifies CASRGTGAPETQYF.